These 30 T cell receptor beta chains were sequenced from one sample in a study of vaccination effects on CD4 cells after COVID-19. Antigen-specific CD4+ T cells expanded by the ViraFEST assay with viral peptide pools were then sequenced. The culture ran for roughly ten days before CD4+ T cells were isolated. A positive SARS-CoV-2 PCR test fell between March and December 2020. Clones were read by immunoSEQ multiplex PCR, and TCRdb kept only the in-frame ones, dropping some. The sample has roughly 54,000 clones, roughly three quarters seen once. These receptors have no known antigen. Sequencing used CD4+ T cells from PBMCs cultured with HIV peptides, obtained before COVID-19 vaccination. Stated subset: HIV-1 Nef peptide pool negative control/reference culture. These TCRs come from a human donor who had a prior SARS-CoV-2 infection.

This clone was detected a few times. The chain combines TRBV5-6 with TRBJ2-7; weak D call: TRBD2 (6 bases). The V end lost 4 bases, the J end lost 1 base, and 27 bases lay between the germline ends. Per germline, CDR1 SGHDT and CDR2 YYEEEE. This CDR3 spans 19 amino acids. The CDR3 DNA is TGTGCCAGCAGCCCGAGACCTAGGAGGGACGGAGGTAGATCCTACGAGCAGTACTTC. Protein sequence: CASSPRPRRDGGRSYEQYF.

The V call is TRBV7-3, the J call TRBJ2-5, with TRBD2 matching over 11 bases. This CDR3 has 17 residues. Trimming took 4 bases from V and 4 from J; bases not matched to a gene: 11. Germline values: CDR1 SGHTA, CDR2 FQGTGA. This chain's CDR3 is CASSSIGSGGARETQYF. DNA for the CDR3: TGTGCCAGCAGCTCAATCGGTAGCGGGGGGGCCCGAGAGACCCAGTACTTC.

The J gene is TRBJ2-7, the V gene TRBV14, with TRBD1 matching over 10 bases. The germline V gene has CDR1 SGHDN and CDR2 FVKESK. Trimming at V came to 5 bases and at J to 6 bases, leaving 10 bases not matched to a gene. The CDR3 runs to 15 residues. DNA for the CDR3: TGTGCCAGCAGCATCTACGGGACAGGGGATCGCGAGCAGTACTTC. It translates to CASSIYGTGDREQYF.

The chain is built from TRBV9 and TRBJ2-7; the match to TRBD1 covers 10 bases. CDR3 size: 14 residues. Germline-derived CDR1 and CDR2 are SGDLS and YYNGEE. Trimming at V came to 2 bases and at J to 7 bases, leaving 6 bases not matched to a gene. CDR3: CASSVGQGVGEQYF. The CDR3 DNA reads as TGTGCCAGCAGCGTTGGACAGGGGGTAGGAGAGCAGTACTTC. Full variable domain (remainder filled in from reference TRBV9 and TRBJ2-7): DSGVTQTPKHLITATGQRVTLRCSPRSGDLSVYWYQQSLDQGLQFLIQYYNGEERAKGNILERFSAQQFPDLHSELNLSSLELGDSALYFCASSVGQGVGEQYFGPGTRLTVT.

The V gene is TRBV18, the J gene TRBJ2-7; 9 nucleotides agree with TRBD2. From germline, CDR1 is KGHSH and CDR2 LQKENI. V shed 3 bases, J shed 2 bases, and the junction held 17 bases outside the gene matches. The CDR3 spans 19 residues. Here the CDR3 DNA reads TGTGCCAGCTCACCCAACGTACTAGCGGGCACTCAAGTCCCCTACGAGCAGTACTTC. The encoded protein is CASSPNVLAGTQVPYEQYF.

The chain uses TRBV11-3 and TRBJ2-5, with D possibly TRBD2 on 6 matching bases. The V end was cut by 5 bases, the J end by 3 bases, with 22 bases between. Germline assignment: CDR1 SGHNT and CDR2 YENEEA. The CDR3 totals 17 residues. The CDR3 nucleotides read TGTGCCAGCAGCCCCGCCTCGTGGGGGGACGGGGAAGAGACCCAGTACTTC. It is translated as CASSPASWGDGEETQYF.

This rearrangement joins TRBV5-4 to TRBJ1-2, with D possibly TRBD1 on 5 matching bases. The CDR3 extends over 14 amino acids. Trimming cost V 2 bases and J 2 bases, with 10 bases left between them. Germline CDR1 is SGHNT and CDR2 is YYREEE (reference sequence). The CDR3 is CASSFPRGNYGYTF. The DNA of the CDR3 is TGTGCCAGCAGCTTCCCCCGGGGGAACTATGGCTACACCTTC.

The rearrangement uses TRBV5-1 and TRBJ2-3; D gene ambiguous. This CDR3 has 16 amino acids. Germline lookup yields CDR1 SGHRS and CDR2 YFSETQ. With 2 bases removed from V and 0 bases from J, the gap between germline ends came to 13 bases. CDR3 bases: TGCGCCAGCAGCTTACCGTCGGGCGGAAGCACAGATACGCAGTATTTT. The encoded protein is CASSLPSGGSTDTQYF.

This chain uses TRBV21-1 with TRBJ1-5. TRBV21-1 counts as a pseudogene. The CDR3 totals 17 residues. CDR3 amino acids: CASSISGGQGENQPQHF. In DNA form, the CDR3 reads TGTGCCAGCAGCATTTCGGGGGGGCAGGGGGAAAATCAGCCCCAGCATTTT.

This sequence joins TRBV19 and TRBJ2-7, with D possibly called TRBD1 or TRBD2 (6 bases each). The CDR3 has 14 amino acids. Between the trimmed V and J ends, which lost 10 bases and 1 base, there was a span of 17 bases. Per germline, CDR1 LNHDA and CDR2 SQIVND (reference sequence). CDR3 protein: CATRRDIYSYEQYF. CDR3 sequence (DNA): TGTGCCACCAGGCGGGACATCTATTCCTACGAGCAGTACTTC.

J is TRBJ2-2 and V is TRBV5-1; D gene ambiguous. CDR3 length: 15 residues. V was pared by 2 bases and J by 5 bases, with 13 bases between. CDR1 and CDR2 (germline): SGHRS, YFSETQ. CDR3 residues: CASSFSSPRTGELFF. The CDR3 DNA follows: TGCGCCAGCAGCTTCTCGAGTCCCCGTACCGGGGAGCTGTTTTTT.

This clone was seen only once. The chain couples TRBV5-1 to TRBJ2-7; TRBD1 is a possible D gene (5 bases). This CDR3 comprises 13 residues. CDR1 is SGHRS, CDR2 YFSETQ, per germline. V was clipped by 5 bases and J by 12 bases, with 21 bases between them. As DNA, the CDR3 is TGCGCCAGCAGTACAACCCCGGGCCTTCAGGGGTACTTC. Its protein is CASSTTPGLQGYF.

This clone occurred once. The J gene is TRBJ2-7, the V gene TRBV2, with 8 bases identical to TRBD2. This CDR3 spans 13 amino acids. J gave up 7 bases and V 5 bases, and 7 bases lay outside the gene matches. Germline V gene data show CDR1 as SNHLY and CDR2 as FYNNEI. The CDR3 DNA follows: TGTGCCAGCAGTTTTTCACCGGGGGGGGAGCAGTACTTC. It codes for CASSFSPGGEQYF.

The CDR3 nucleotides read TGTGCCAGCGGAGCAGGACAGTACTACGAGCAGTACTTC. Its translation: CASGAGQYYEQYF. This chain links TRBV7-9 with TRBJ2-7, with D perhaps TRBD1 (6 bases). The V gene's germline CDR1 is SEHNR and CDR2 FQNEAQ (reference sequence). This CDR3 has 13 residues. Deletions cut 8 bases from V and 3 bases from J, with 14 bases between.

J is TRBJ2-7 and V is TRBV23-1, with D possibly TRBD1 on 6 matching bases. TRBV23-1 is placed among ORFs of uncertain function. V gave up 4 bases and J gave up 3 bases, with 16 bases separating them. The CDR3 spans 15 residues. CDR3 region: CASSPLSGEGYEQYF. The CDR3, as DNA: TGCGCCAGCAGTCCCCTTTCAGGGGAAGGCTACGAGCAGTACTTC.

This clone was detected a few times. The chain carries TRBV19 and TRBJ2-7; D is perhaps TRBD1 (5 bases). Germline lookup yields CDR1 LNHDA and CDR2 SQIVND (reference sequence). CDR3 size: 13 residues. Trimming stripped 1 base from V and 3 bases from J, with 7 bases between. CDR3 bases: TGTGCCAGTAGTATAGGAACAGGCTACGAGCAGTACTTC. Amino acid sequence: CASSIGTGYEQYF.

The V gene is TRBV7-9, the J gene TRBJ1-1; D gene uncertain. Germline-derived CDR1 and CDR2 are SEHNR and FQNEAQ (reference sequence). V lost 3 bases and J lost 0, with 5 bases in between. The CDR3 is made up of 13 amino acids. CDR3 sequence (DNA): TGTGCCAGCAGCTTTGACCTGAACACTGAAGCTTTCTTT. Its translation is CASSFDLNTEAFF.

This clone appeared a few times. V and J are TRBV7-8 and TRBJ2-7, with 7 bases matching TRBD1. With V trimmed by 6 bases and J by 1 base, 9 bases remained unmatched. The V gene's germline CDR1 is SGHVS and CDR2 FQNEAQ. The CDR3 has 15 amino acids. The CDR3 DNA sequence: TGTGCCAGCAGGAGACAGGGTGTCGGGTCCTACGAGCAGTACTTC. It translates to CASRRQGVGSYEQYF.

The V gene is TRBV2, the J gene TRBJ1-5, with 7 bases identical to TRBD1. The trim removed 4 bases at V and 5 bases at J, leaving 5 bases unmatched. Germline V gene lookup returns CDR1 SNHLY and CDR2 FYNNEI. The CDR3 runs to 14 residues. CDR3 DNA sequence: TGTGCCAGCAGTGGCCGGGACAGAGATCAGCCCCAGCATTTT. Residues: CASSGRDRDQPQHF.

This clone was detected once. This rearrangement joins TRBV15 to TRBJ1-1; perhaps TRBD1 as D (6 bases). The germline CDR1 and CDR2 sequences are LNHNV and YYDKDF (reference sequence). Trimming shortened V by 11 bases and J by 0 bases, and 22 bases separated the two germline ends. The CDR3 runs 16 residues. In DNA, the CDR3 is TGTGCCGGGGGGCGCAGACCTGAAAGCCTGAACACTGAAGCTTTCTTT. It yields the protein CAGGRRPESLNTEAFF.

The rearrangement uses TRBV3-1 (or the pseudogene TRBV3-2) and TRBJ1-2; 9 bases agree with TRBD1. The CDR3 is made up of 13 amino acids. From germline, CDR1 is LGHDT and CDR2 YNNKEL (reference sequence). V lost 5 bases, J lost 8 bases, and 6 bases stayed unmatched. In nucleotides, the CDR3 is TGTGCCAGCAGCGGGGACAGGGAGGACGGCTACACCTTC. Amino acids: CASSGDREDGYTF.

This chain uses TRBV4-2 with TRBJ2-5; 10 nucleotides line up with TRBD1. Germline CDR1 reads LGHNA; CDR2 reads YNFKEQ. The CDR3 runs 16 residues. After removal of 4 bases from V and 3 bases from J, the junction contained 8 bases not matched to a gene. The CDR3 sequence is CASSPGIGQGEETQYF. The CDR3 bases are TGTGCCAGCAGCCCTGGAATTGGACAGGGGGAAGAGACCCAGTACTTC.

In DNA, the CDR3 is TGTGCCAGCAGCAAAAGGGACCCAGGGCCCCTCTCCTACGAGCAGTACTTC. Its translation is CASSKRDPGPLSYEQYF. The chain carries TRBV21-1 and TRBJ2-7. TRBV21-1 is classified as a pseudogene. This CDR3 region has 17 residues.

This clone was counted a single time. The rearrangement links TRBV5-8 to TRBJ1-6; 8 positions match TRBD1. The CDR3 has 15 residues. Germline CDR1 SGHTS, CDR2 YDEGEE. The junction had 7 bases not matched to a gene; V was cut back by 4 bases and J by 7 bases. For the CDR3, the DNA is TGTGCCAGCAGCATCGGGGACAGGTCGAATTCACCCCTCCACTTT. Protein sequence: CASSIGDRSNSPLHF.

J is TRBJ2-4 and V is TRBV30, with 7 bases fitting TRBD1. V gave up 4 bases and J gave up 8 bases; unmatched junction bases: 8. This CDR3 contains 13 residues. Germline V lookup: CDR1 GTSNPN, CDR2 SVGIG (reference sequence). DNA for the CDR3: TGTGCCTGGACCCCGACAGGGTTGGACATTCAGTACTTC. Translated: CAWTPTGLDIQYF.

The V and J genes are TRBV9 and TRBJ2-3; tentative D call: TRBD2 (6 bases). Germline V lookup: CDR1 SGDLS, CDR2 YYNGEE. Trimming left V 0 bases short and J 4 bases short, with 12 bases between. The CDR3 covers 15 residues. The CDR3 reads CASSVVGSRSDTQYF. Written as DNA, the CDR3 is TGTGCCAGCAGCGTAGTCGGGAGTCGGTCAGATACGCAGTATTTT.

CDR3 nucleotides: TGTGCTAGTGGGCGAACAGCGGCTGTGGCCTACGAGCAGTACTTC. Translation gives CASGRTAAVAYEQYF. The chain carries TRBV12-5 and TRBJ2-7; D possibly corresponds to TRBD2 (5 bases). This CDR3 is 15 amino acids long. V lost 6 bases to trimming and J lost 2 bases, with 17 bases between them. Germline CDR1 is LGHNT and CDR2 is FRNRAP.

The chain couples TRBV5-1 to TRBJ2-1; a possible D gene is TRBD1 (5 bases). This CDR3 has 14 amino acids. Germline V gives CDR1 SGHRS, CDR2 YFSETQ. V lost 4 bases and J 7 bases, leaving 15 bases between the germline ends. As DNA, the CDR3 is TGCGCCAGCAGCCCCAAGGGGTTAGAGAATGAGCAGTTCTTC. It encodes CASSPKGLENEQFF.

The CDR3 nucleotides read TGCAGTGCTAGTATGCTAGCGGGAGTTGAGACCCAGTACTTC. Translation gives CSASMLAGVETQYF. This rearrangement joins TRBV20-1 to TRBJ2-5; 10 bases line up with TRBD2. The CDR3 has 14 amino acids. The germline V gene encodes CDR1 DFQATT and CDR2 SNEGSKA (reference sequence). Trimming at V came to 3 bases and at J to 5 bases, leaving 6 bases not matched to a gene.

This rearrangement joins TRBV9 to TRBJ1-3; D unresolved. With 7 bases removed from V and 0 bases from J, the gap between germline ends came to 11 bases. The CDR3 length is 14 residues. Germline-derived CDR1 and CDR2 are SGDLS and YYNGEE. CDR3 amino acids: CASGVLSSGNTIYF. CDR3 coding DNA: TGTGCCAGCGGAGTTCTTAGCTCTGGAAACACCATATATTTT.